This passage covers 10 T cell receptor beta chains from one sample sequenced in a study of shared clonotypes between healthy human individuals. Data came from immunoSEQ multiplex PCR; TCRdb stores just in-frame clones and leaves some out. Altogether more than 1 million clones are present, approximately 80% being singletons, with the ten largest covering 0.52%. Sequencing was carried out using memory CD4+ T cells from PBMCs. Sample subset: CD45RA-negative fraction. Every receptor here comes from a man between 18 and 29 years old in good health. Some clones in this sample may be carry-over from other donors' samples.

The chain couples TRBV29-1 to TRBJ2-3; 10 bases are a match to TRBD1. Germline CDR1 is SQVTM and CDR2 is ANQGSEA. The junction had 7 bases not matched to a gene; V was cut back by 7 bases and J by 3 bases. The CDR3 is 14 residues long. The CDR3 is CSANQDRGTDTQYF. In DNA form, the CDR3 reads TGCAGCGCTAATCAGGACAGGGGGACAGATACGCAGTATTTT.

With regard to this clone: This specimen includes other DNA sequences encoding the same CDR3. The chain employs TRBV5-1 and TRBJ2-7; D ambiguous. The CDR3 is made up of 12 amino acids. The V and J ends lost 0 bases and 6 bases respectively, with 7 bases between them. Germline CDR1 and CDR2: SGHRS and YFSETQ. The CDR3 region has the DNA TGCGCCAGCAGCTTGGTGGATGGCGAGCAGTACTTC. Its protein product is CASSLVDGEQYF. Complete variable domain (other parts from reference TRBV5-1 and TRBJ2-7): KAGVTQTPRYLIKTRGQQVTLSCSPISGHRSVSWYQQTPGQGLQFLFEYFSETQRNKGNFPGRFSGRQFSNSRSEMNVSTLELGDSALYLCASSLVDGEQYFGPGTRLTVT.

Written as DNA, the CDR3 is TGTGCCAGCAGCTTAAGGAAGGTTGGGGACACTGAAGCTTTCTTT. It encodes CASSLRKVGDTEAFF. The J gene is TRBJ1-1, the V gene TRBV5-4; D is uncertain. The germline CDR1 and CDR2 sequences are SGHNT and YYREEE (reference sequence). The V end was cut by 2 bases, the J end by 3 bases, with 14 bases between. The CDR3 loop spans 15 amino acids. Based on the CDR3 plus reference TRBV5-4 and TRBJ1-1, the full variable domain is ETGVTQSPTHLIKTRGQQVTLRCSSQSGHNTVSWYQQALGQGPQFIFQYYREEENGRGNFPPRFSGLQFPNYSSELNVNALELDDSALYLCASSLRKVGDTEAFFGQGTRLTVV.

This chain uses TRBV7-2 with TRBJ1-4; 8 bases are shared with TRBD1. The CDR3 sequence is 15 residues long. The V segment lost 4 bases and the J segment 4 bases; nucleotides outside the gene matches: 5. The germline CDR1 and CDR2 sequences are SGHTA and FQGNSA. The CDR3 sequence is CASSYDRGYNEKLFF. As DNA, the CDR3 is TGTGCCAGCAGCTACGACAGGGGATATAATGAAAAACTGTTTTTT.

V usage is TRBV5-6 and J usage is TRBJ1-1, with D possibly TRBD1 on 5 matching bases. V shed 2 bases and J shed 4 bases, with 12 bases lying between them. The V gene's germline CDR1 is SGHDT and CDR2 YYEEEE. This CDR3 is 14 amino acids long. CDR3 DNA: TGTGCCAGCAGCTTTGCCAACCAGGGCACTGAAGCTTTCTTT. This sequence encodes CASSFANQGTEAFF.

CDR3 protein: CASSETGPNTEAFF. The CDR3 DNA sequence: TGTGCCAGCAGCGAAACAGGACCGAACACTGAAGCTTTCTTT. The V gene is TRBV7-6, the J gene TRBJ1-1; D is perhaps TRBD1 (5 bases). The CDR3 runs 14 residues. V was shortened by 5 bases and J by 1 base, with 11 bases between the two germline ends. Per germline, CDR1 SGHVS and CDR2 FNYEAQ. The full variable domain, in which reference TRBV7-6 and TRBJ1-1 provide the parts outside the CDR3, is GAGVSQSPRYKVTKRGQDVALRCDPISGHVSLYWYRQALGQGPEFLTYFNYEAQQDKSGLPNDRFSAERPEGSISTLTIQRTEQRDSAMYRCASSETGPNTEAFFGQGTRLTVV.

V gene TRBV18 combines with J gene TRBJ2-5, with a tentative D call TRBD1 (5 bases). Deletions cut 2 bases from V and 1 base from J, with 11 bases between. This CDR3 region has 15 residues. CDR1 is KGHSH and CDR2 is LQKENI in the germline V gene. CDR3 sequence reads: CASSPFADTQETQYF. CDR3 nucleotides: TGTGCCAGCTCACCATTCGCGGACACCCAAGAGACCCAGTACTTC.

CDR3 region: CASTGNGVPQATDTQYF. DNA of the CDR3: TGTGCCAGCACCGGGAACGGGGTGCCTCAAGCCACAGATACGCAGTATTTT. The chain employs TRBV28 and TRBJ2-3; tentatively, D is TRBD2 (5 bases). CDR3 length: 17 residues. With 7 bases removed from V and 2 bases from J, the gap between germline ends came to 22 bases. Germline CDR1 reads MDHEN; CDR2 reads SYDVKM.

Details on this clone: The same CDR3 arises from other DNA sequences in this sample as well. The V gene is TRBV18, the J gene TRBJ1-2, with unresolved D. Trimming removed 2 bases from V and 2 bases from J, with 6 bases in between. The CDR3 covers 13 residues. Germline CDR1 reads KGHSH; CDR2 reads LQKENI. CDR3 loop: CASSPEQNYGYTF. In DNA form, the CDR3 reads TGTGCCAGCTCACCAGAGCAGAACTATGGCTACACCTTC.

The rearrangement uses TRBV30 and TRBJ2-1; tentative D call: TRBD1 (5 bases). Germline lookup yields CDR1 GTSNPN and CDR2 SVGIG (reference sequence). This CDR3 is built from 13 residues. The ends were cut back, 5 bases at V and 5 bases at J, with 13 bases in the middle. DNA of the CDR3: TGTGCCTGGTCCTCAGGGTTCGACAATGAGCAGTTCTTC. This encodes CAWSSGFDNEQFF.